A single sample is the source of the 9 T cell receptor beta chains below, sequenced in a study of shared clonotypes between healthy human individuals (dated by TCRdb to the early 2020s). Library preparation employed the immunoSEQ multiplex PCR assay. Not all clones reach the TCRdb copy of this immuneACCESS table, which keeps in-frame sequences only. Checked studies attribute under half of the gap to unresolved V genes and leave the rest unexplained. The sample table holds 2 million to 2.5 million clones, of which approximately 95% were seen once. The ten largest clones capture 0.3% to 0.4% of the sample. Sequencing input: naive CD4+ T cells from PBMCs. The cell subset or site label, as the study defines it: CD45RA+ positively selected. All receptors come from a man younger than 35 in good health. Some clones in this sample may be carry-over from other donors' samples.

CDR3 in DNA: TGCGCCAGCAGCCGCCTCGGGGAGACCCAGTACTTC. It translates to CASSRLGETQYF. The V gene is TRBV5-1, the J gene TRBJ2-5; the D is unclear. The V end lost 4 bases, the J end lost 5 bases, and 9 bases lay between the germline ends. The CDR3 consists of 12 residues. Germline lookup yields CDR1 SGHRS and CDR2 YFSETQ.

CDR3 coding DNA: TGCGCCAGCAGCTATCAGGGACGAGAGACCCAGTACTTC. This sequence encodes CASSYQGRETQYF. The rearrangement joins TRBV5-1 to TRBJ2-5; perhaps D is TRBD1 or TRBD2 (5 bases each). Germline lookup yields CDR1 SGHRS and CDR2 YFSETQ. The CDR3 loop spans 13 amino acids. V lost 3 bases, J lost 4 bases, and 10 bases lay in between.

The V and J genes are TRBV2 and TRBJ1-3, with a weak D call TRBD1 (5 bases). There are 15 residues in the CDR3. Trimming cost V 7 bases and J 0 bases, with 13 bases left between them. Germline loops: CDR1 SNHLY, CDR2 FYNNEI. Here the CDR3 DNA reads TGTGCCAGCACTCCGACAGAATACTCTGGAAACACCATATATTTT. Translated: CASTPTEYSGNTIYF.

This sequence joins TRBV28 and TRBJ1-2, with D possibly TRBD1 on 5 matching bases. Trimming took off 4 bases at V and 6 bases at J, with 15 bases between the two ends. This CDR3 has 14 amino acids. Germline assignment: CDR1 MDHEN and CDR2 SYDVKM. CDR3 in DNA: TGTGCCAGCAGTTGGGTGACAGCTAGGAATGGCTACACCTTC. As protein: CASSWVTARNGYTF.

Only one count was recorded for this clone. V gene TRBV18 combines with J gene TRBJ2-1; TRBD1 or TRBD2 may be the D gene (5 bases each). The germline V gene encodes CDR1 KGHSH and CDR2 LQKENI. The CDR3 is 16 residues long. Trimming pared 6 bases from V and 4 bases from J, leaving 19 bases between. The CDR3 nucleotides read TGTGCCAGCTCCCCGACTGGGACCAGGTCGTACAATGAGCAGTTCTTC. This codes for CASSPTGTRSYNEQFF.

This CDR3 reads CASSPSIPGEQYF. The CDR3 DNA reads TGTGCCAGCTCACCATCTATACCGGGCGAGCAGTACTTC. V is TRBV18 and J is TRBJ2-7; unclear D gene. The germline V gene has CDR1 KGHSH and CDR2 LQKENI. V shed 2 bases and J shed 6 bases, with 11 bases lying between them. The CDR3 runs 13 residues.

The CDR3 sequence is CASSISRGSVLSYEQYF. The CDR3 DNA reads as TGTGCCAGTAGTATTAGCCGGGGGAGTGTCCTTTCCTACGAGCAGTACTTC. The rearrangement links TRBV19 to TRBJ2-7, with D perhaps TRBD2 (6 bases). The V and J ends lost 3 bases and 1 base respectively, with 19 bases between them. The CDR3 has 17 amino acids. The germline gives CDR1 LNHDA, CDR2 SQIVND (reference sequence).

The chain combines TRBV27 with TRBJ2-7; D not resolved. Trimming shortened V by 4 bases and J by 3 bases, and 10 bases separated the two germline ends. Looked up from germline, CDR1 is MNHEY and CDR2 is SMNVEV (reference sequence). CDR3 length: 13 residues. CDR3 sequence (DNA): TGTGCCAGCAGTTCCCCCCTGCGCTACGAGCAGTACTTC. Translation gives CASSSPLRYEQYF.

This clone was detected only a few times. This chain joins TRBV7-9 and TRBJ1-5; weak D call: TRBD1 (5 bases). CDR1 is SEHNR and CDR2 is FQNEAQ in the germline V gene (reference sequence). The CDR3 is made up of 13 amino acids. The V gene lost 6 bases and the J gene lost 11 bases, with 17 bases spanning the gap. The CDR3 sequence is CASSPGGTQAQHF. The CDR3 DNA is TGTGCCAGCAGTCCGGGTGGGACTCAAGCCCAGCATTTT. Full variable domain (outside the CDR3, taken from reference TRBV7-9 and TRBJ1-5): DTGVSQNPRHKITKRGQNVTFRCDPISEHNRLYWYRQTLGQGPEFLTYFQNEAQLEKSRLLSDRFSAERPKGSFSTLEIQRTEQGDSAMYLCASSPGGTQAQHFGDGTRLSIL.